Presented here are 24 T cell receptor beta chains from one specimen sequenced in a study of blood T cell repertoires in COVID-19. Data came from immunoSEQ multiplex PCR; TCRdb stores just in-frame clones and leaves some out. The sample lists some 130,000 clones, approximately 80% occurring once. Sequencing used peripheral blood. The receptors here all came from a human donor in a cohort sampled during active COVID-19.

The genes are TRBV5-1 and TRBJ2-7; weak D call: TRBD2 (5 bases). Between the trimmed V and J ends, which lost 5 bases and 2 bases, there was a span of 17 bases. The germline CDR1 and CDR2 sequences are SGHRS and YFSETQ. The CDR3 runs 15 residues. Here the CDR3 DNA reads TGCGCCAGCAGTAGAGAAACGACGGGAACCTACGAGCAGTACTTC. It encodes CASSRETTGTYEQYF.

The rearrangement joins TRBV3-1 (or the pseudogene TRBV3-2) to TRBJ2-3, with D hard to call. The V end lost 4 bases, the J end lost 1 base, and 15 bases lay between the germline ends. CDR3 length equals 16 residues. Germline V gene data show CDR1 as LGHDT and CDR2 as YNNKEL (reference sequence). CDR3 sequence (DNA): TGTGCCAGCAGCCGATCCACGGGTCCGGGCACAGATACGCAGTATTTT. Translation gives CASSRSTGPGTDTQYF.

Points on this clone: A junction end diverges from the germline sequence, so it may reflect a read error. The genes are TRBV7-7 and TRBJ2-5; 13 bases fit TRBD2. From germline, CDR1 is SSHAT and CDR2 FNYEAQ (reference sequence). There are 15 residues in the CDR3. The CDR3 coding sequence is TGTGCTAGCAGCCGACTAGCGGGGGGCCAAGAGACCCAGTACTTC. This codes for CASSRLAGGQETQYF.

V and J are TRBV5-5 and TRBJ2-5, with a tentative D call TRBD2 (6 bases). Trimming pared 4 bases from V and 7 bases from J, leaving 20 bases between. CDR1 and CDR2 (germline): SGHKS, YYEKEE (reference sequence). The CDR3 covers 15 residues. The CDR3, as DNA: TGTGCCAGCAGCCATGACGCCGGGACTTCGGGGACCCAGTACTTC. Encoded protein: CASSHDAGTSGTQYF.

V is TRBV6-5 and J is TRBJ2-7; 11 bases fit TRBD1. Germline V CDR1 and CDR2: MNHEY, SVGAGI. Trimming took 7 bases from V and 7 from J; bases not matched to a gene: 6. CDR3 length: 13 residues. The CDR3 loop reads CASKDRGQEEQYF. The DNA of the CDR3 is TGTGCCAGCAAGGACAGGGGGCAAGAAGAGCAGTACTTC.

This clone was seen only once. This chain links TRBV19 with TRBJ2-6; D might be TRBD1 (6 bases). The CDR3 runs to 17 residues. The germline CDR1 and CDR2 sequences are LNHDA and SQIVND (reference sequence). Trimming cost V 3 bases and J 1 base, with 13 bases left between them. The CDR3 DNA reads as TGTGCCAGTAGTATTGAGTTAGGGGGATCTGGGGCCAACGTCCTGACTTTC. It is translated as CASSIELGGSGANVLTF.

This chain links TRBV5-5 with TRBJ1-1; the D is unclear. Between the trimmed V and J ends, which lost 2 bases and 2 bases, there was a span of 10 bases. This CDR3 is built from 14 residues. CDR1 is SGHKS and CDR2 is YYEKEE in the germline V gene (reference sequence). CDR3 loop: CASSFGSANTEAFF. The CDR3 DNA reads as TGTGCCAGCAGCTTCGGGTCAGCAAACACTGAAGCTTTCTTT. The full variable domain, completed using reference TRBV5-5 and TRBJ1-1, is DAGVTQSPTHLIKTRGQQVTLRCSPISGHKSVSWYQQVLGQGPQFIFQYYEKEERGRGNFPDRFSARQFPNYSSELNVNALLLGDSALYLCASSFGSANTEAFFGQGTRLTVV.

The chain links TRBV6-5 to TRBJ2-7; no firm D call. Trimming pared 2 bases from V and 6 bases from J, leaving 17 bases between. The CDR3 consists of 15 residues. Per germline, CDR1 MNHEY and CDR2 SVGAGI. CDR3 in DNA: TGTGCCAGCAGTTACCCCCCCCGAGACACCGCCGAGCAGTACTTC. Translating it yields CASSYPPRDTAEQYF.

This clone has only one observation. The CDR3 bases are TGTGCCAGCAGCTCACTCTACGAGCAGTACTTC. Protein sequence: CASSSLYEQYF. This chain connects TRBV7-9 to TRBJ2-7; D not certain. This CDR3 has 11 residues. The V end lost 4 bases, the J end lost 3 bases, and 4 bases lay between the germline ends. In germline, CDR1 is SEHNR, CDR2 FQNEAQ (reference sequence).

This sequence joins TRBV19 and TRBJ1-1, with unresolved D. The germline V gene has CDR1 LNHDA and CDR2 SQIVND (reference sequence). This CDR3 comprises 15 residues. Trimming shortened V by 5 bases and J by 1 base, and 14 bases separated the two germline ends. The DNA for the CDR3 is TGTGCCAGTAGTGTCCCGCGGGGTAGGAACACTGAAGCTTTCTTT. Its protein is CASSVPRGRNTEAFF. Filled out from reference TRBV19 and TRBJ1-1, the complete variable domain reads DGGITQSPKYLFRKEGQNVTLSCEQNLNHDAMYWYRQDPGQGLRLIYYSQIVNDFQKGDIAEGYSVSREKKESFPLTVTSAQKNPTAFYLCASSVPRGRNTEAFFGQGTRLTVV.

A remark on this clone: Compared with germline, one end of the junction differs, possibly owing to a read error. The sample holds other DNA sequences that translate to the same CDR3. CDR3: CASSEALEAFF. The CDR3 DNA follows: TGTGCTAGCAGTGAAGCTCTTGAAGCTTTCTTT. V and J are TRBV2 and TRBJ1-1; D is unresolved. Per the germline V gene, CDR1 is SNHLY and CDR2 is FYNNEI. The CDR3 consists of 11 residues.

The CDR3 here is CASSYSGTRVTGELFF. CDR3 sequence (DNA): TGTGCCAGCAGTTACTCCGGGACTAGAGTTACCGGGGAGCTGTTTTTT. The rearrangement uses TRBV6-6 and TRBJ2-2; 8 positions match TRBD2. The CDR3 sequence is 16 residues long. From germline, CDR1 is MNHNY and CDR2 SVGAGI (reference sequence). V shed 0 bases, J shed 5 bases, and the junction held 5 bases outside the gene matches.

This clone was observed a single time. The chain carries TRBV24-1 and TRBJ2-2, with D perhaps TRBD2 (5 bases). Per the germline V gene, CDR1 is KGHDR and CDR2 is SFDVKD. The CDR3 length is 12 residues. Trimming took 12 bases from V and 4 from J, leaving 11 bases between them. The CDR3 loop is CASGGRTGELFF. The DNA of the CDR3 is TGTGCCTCCGGAGGACGCACCGGGGAGCTGTTTTTT.

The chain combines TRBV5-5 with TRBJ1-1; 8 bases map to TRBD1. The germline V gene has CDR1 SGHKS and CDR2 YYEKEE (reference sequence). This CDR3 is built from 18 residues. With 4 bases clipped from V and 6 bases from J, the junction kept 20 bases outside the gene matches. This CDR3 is CASSQKLQGEGRISEAFF. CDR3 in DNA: TGTGCCAGCAGCCAAAAACTACAGGGGGAAGGTAGGATCTCTGAAGCTTTCTTT.

In DNA, the CDR3 is TGTGCCAGCTCACATACTAGCGACCAGTACAATGAGCAGTTCTTC. It is translated as CASSHTSDQYNEQFF. The chain uses TRBV18 and TRBJ2-1; TRBD2 matches 7 bases. This CDR3 spans 15 amino acids. Losses at the gene ends were 4 bases for V and 4 bases for J; bases not matched to a gene: 7. CDR1 KGHSH and CDR2 LQKENI come from the germline V gene.

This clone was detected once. For the CDR3, the DNA is TGTGCCAACTGGACGACAGTGATGAACACTGAAGCTTTCTTT. Translation: CANWTTVMNTEAFF. The genes are TRBV6-4 and TRBJ1-1, with a tentative D call TRBD1 (5 bases). Trimming cost V 10 bases and J 0 bases, with 15 bases left between them. The CDR3 is 14 residues long. Germline CDR1 and CDR2: MRHNA and SNTAGT.

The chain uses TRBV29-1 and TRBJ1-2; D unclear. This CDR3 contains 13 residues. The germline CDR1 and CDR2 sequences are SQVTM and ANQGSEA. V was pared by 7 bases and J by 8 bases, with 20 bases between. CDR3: CSATGRWEDGYTF. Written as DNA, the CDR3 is TGCAGCGCGACCGGGCGATGGGAGGACGGCTACACCTTC.

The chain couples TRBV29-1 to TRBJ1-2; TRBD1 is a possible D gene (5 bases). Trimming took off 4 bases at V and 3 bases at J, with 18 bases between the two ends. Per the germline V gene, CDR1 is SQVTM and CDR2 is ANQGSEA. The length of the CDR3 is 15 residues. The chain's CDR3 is CSVVGHPNRDYGYTF. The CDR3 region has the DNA TGCAGCGTTGTCGGACACCCGAATCGGGACTATGGCTACACCTTC.

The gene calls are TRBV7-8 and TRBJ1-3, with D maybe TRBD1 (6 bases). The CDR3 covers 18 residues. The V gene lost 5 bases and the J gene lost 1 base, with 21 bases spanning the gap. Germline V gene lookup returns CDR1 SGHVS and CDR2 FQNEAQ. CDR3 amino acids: CASSLRGSGQRSGNTIYF. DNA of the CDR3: TGTGCCAGCAGCCTAAGGGGGTCTGGGCAGAGATCTGGAAACACCATATATTTT.

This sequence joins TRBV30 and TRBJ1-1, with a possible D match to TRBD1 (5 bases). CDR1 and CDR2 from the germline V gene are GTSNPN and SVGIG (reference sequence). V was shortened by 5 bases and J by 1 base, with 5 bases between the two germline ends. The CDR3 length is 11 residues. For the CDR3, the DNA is TGTGCCTGGGGACAGAACACTGAAGCTTTCTTT. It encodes CAWGQNTEAFF.

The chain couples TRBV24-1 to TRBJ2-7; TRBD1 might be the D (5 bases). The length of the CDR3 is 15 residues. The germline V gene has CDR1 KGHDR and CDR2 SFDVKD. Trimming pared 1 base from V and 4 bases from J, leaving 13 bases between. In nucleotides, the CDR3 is TGTGCCACCAGTGATTTCTTGGACAAAGCTTACGAGCAGTACGTC. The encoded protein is CATSDFLDKAYEQYV.

The CDR3 region is CASSSLAKNIQYF. In DNA form, the CDR3 reads TGTGCCAGCAGTTCCCTAGCCAAAAACATTCAGTACTTC. The rearrangement uses TRBV2 and TRBJ2-4; D remains unclear. V lost 5 bases to trimming and J lost 0 bases, with 5 bases between them. CDR1 is SNHLY, CDR2 FYNNEI, per germline. The CDR3 has 13 residues.

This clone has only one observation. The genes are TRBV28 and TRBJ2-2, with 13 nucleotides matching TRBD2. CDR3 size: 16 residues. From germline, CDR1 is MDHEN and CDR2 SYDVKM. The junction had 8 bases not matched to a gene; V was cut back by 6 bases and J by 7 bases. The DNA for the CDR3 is TGTGCCAGCAGCATTACTAGCGGGAGGGTCGGCGGGGAGCTGTTTTTT. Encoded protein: CASSITSGRVGGELFF.

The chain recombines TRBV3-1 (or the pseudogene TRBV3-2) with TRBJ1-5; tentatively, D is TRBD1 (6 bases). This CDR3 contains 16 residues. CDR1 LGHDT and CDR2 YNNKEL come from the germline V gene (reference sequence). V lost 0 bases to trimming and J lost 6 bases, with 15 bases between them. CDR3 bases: TGTGCCAGCAGCCAAGATGGGGAGGGGGGAGGTCAGCCCCAGCATTTT. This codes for CASSQDGEGGGQPQHF.